These T cell receptor beta chains were read from a single sample in a study of OX40 agonist ivuxolimab in advanced cancers. TCRdb's copy holds only in-frame clones and misses some; the assay was immunoSEQ multiplex PCR. The table shows around 66,000 clones, with 70% to 90% occurring only once. The sequences come from CD4+ or CD8+ T cells sorted from blood, collected in a trial of the OX40 agonist ivuxolimab. The source is an adult with an advanced solid tumor such as melanoma, head and neck, liver or kidney cancer. Each CDR3 is given with its conserved first and last residue. A D gene is named only where the DNA matches it firmly. Clone size is not always given. Where it is, it says once, few, many or a class for expanded clones.

V gene	D gene	J gene	clone size	CDR3 protein	CDR3 DNA
TRBV10-3	.	TRBJ2-3	.	CAIAAGEADTQYF	TGTGCCATTGCGGCTGGCGAGGCAGATACGCAGTATTTT
TRBV6-1	.	TRBJ2-7	.	CASSAHKGVYEQYF	TGTGCCAGCAGTGCCCACAAAGGGGTTTACGAGCAGTACTTC
TRBV19	.	TRBJ2-2	.	CASEAPRQGTGELFF	TGTGCCAGTGAAGCGCCCAGGCAAGGCACCGGGGAGCTGTTTTTT
TRBV7-3	TRBD1	TRBJ2-3	.	CASSSTGDLTDTQYF	TGTGCCAGCAGCTCGACAGGGGATCTCACAGATACGCAGTATTTT
TRBV27	TRBD1	TRBJ2-7	.	CASSDRDSYEQYF	TGTGCCAGCAGCGACAGGGACTCCTACGAGCAGTACTTC
TRBV30	.	TRBJ2-3	.	CAWSVAGAPSTDTQYF	TGTGCCTGGAGTGTGGCAGGGGCACCTAGCACAGATACGCAGTATTTT
TRBV4-2	TRBD2	TRBJ2-7	.	CASSPSLAGGPPNEQYF	TGTGCCAGCAGCCCCTCCTTAGCGGGGGGGCCTCCCAACGAGCAGTACTTC
TRBV7-6	.	TRBJ2-2	.	CASSLGEYFTGELFF	TGTGCCAGCAGCTTAGGCGAGTATTTCACCGGGGAGCTGTTTTTT
TRBV7-9	.	TRBJ2-7	.	CASSSQSALRLYEQYF	TGTGCCAGCAGCTCCCAGTCTGCCCTGCGGCTATACGAGCAGTACTTC
TRBV6-5	TRBD1	TRBJ2-1	.	CASSFDRDIYNEQFF	TGTGCCAGCAGTTTCGACAGGGACATATACAATGAGCAGTTCTTC
TRBV2	.	TRBJ2-3	.	CASREDDYTQYF	TGTGCCAGCAGGGAGGACGATTATACGCAGTATTTT
TRBV7-9	.	TRBJ2-5	.	CASRRGGSQETQYF	TGTGCCAGCAGGCGAGGGGGTAGCCAAGAGACCCAGTACTTC
TRBV19	.	TRBJ2-3	.	CASRQGTDTQYF	TGTGCCAGTAGGCAGGGGACAGATACGCAGTATTTT
TRBV4-1	TRBD2	TRBJ2-3	.	CASSRVRTSGDPDTQYF	TGCGCCAGCAGCCGAGTTCGGACTAGCGGGGACCCAGATACGCAGTATTTT
TRBV5-4	.	TRBJ2-7	.	CASSLRQGGTYEQYF	TGTGCCAGCAGCTTACGGCAGGGGGGGACCTACGAGCAGTACTTC
TRBV25-1	.	TRBJ1-2	.	CASSVSWTDNYGYTF	TGTGCCAGCAGTGTCTCTTGGACGGACAACTATGGCTACACCTTC
TRBV29-1	.	TRBJ1-1	.	CSATAAATEAFF	TGCAGCGCGACCGCCGCGGCTACTGAAGCTTTCTTT
TRBV10-3	.	TRBJ1-2	.	CAISDRASAITNYGYTF	TGTGCCATCAGTGATAGGGCCAGCGCAATAACTAACTATGGCTACACCTTC
TRBV30	TRBD1	TRBJ2-3	.	CAWAGDRGTDTQYF	TGTGCCTGGGCGGGGGACAGGGGCACAGATACGCAGTATTTT
TRBV5-1	.	TRBJ1-1	.	CASSRREGKNTEAFF	TGCGCCAGCAGCCGCCGGGAGGGGAAGAACACTGAAGCTTTCTTT
TRBV19	TRBD1	TRBJ1-5	once	CASSLNRGSGDQPQHF	TGTGCCAGTAGTCTAAACAGGGGTTCGGGGGATCAGCCCCAGCATTTT
TRBV27	.	TRBJ1-2	.	CASSLMGARGYTF	TGTGCCAGCAGTTTAATGGGGGCGCGAGGCTACACCTTC
TRBV5-5	.	TRBJ1-1	once	CASSSAGLNTEAFF	TGTGCCAGCAGCTCGGCAGGACTAAACACTGAAGCTTTCTTT
TRBV19	.	TRBJ1-3	.	CASSHRTGTGNTIYF	TGTGCCAGTAGTCATAGGACTGGGACTGGAAACACCATATATTTT
TRBV19	.	TRBJ2-5	.	CASSITRGETQYF	TGTGCCAGTAGTATAACGCGGGGAGAGACCCAGTACTTC
TRBV5-4	.	TRBJ2-1	.	CASSTQNNEQFF	TGTGCCAGCAGCACGCAGAACAATGAGCAGTTCTTC
TRBV7-6	TRBD1	TRBJ1-5	.	CASSPLPTGEQPQHF	TGTGCCAGCAGCCCTCTTCCGACAGGGGAGCAGCCCCAGCATTTT
TRBV11-2	.	TRBJ1-1	few	CASGPTANTEAFF	TGTGCCAGCGGCCCTACAGCGAACACTGAAGCTTTCTTT
TRBV6-5	.	TRBJ2-1	.	CASSREGGRYEQFF	TGTGCCAGCAGCCGCGAAGGGGGTCGGTATGAGCAGTTCTTC
TRBV5-5	.	TRBJ1-1	once	CASSPPGLNTEAFF	TGTGCCAGCAGCCCCCCGGGTTTGAACACTGAAGCTTTCTTT
TRBV19	.	TRBJ1-1	few	CASSIGRSTEAFF	TGTGCCAGTAGTATAGGGAGGAGCACTGAAGCTTTCTTT
TRBV7-8	TRBD1	TRBJ1-5	.	CASSLRTGAYSNQPQHF	TGTGCCAGCAGCTTAAGGACAGGGGCCTACAGCAATCAGCCCCAGCATTTT
TRBV5-6	TRBD1	TRBJ1-1	.	CASSIQGVMVNTEAFF	TGTGCCAGCAGCATTCAGGGGGTTATGGTGAACACTGAAGCTTTCTTT
TRBV30	.	TRBJ1-5	once	CAWSRGLEQPQHF	TGTGCCTGGTCGCGGGGGTTAGAGCAGCCCCAGCATTTT
TRBV2	.	TRBJ2-5	.	CASSFGRQQETQYF	TGTGCCAGCAGTTTCGGCCGCCAACAAGAGACCCAGTACTTC
TRBV10-1	TRBD2	TRBJ2-2	.	CASSEPGGPRDTGELFF	TGCGCCAGCAGTGAGCCGGGGGGGCCCCGGGACACCGGGGAGCTGTTTTTT
TRBV7-2	.	TRBJ1-2	.	CASSPYTASGYTF	TGTGCCAGCAGCCCCTACACCGCAAGTGGCTACACCTTC
TRBV12-5	.	TRBJ2-1	once	CASGLVLPSSYNEQFF	TGTGCTAGTGGTTTGGTTCTGCCCAGCTCCTACAATGAGCAGTTCTTC
TRBV6-1	.	TRBJ2-7	.	CASGQFVNEQYF	TGTGCCAGTGGACAGTTCGTGAACGAGCAGTACTTC
TRBV11-3	.	TRBJ2-6	.	CASSLMAGNVLTF	TGTGCCAGCAGCTTGATGGCAGGCAACGTCCTGACTTTC
TRBV5-1	.	TRBJ2-7	.	CASSLVTRANEQYF	TGCGCCAGCAGCTTGGTGACCAGGGCTAACGAGCAGTACTTC
TRBV5-1	TRBD1	TRBJ2-7	.	CASSAQPGQGGGEQYF	TGCGCCAGCAGCGCCCAACCGGGACAGGGAGGTGGCGAGCAGTACTTC
TRBV4-2	.	TRBJ2-7	few	CASSHPPYEQYF	TGTGCCAGCAGCCATCCACCCTACGAGCAGTACTTC
TRBV15	.	TRBJ1-3	.	CATRDSGNTIYF	TGTGCCACCAGGGATTCCGGAAACACCATATATTTT
TRBV5-5	TRBD2	TRBJ2-7	.	CASSLEGTRTLYEQYF	TGTGCCAGCAGCTTGGAGGGGACTAGGACTCTCTACGAGCAGTACTTC
TRBV28	.	TRBJ2-7	.	CASSLTATGNYEQYF	TGTGCCAGCAGTTTAACCGCGACAGGAAACTACGAGCAGTACTTC
TRBV4-1	.	TRBJ2-2	.	CASSQDLAQRLAGELFF	TGCGCCAGCAGCCAAGATCTTGCGCAGAGACTGGCCGGGGAGCTGTTTTTT
TRBV11-3	.	TRBJ2-2	.	CASSLVVTGELFF	TGTGCCAGCAGCTTAGTGGTCACCGGGGAGCTGTTTTTT
TRBV5-1	TRBD1	TRBJ1-2	.	CASSLDGTGGRGGYTF	TGCGCCAGCAGCTTGGACGGGACAGGGGGCCGGGGTGGCTACACCTTC
TRBV5-4	TRBD1	TRBJ2-2	.	CASSLRQGAGSGELFF	TGTGCCAGCAGCTTGCGGCAGGGGGCTGGTTCCGGGGAGCTGTTTTTT
TRBV12-1	.	TRBJ2-1	.	CASSPGAGAISSYNEQFF	TGTGCCAGCAGCCCGGGAGCGGGGGCTATTAGCTCCTACAATGAGCAGTTCTTC
TRBV10-3	TRBD1	TRBJ1-4	.	CAISGENRGKLFF	TGTGCCATCAGTGGGGAGAACAGGGGAAAACTGTTTTTT
TRBV5-1	TRBD2	TRBJ2-5	.	CASSLERGEETQYF	TGCGCCAGCAGCTTGGAGCGGGGAGAAGAGACCCAGTACTTC
TRBV29-1	TRBD1	TRBJ2-1	.	CSGGQGAVNEQFF	TGCAGCGGGGGGCAGGGGGCTGTGAATGAGCAGTTCTTC
TRBV7-9	.	TRBJ1-2	.	CASSLAGGGGGYTF	TGTGCCAGCAGCTTAGCCGGAGGTGGGGGCGGCTACACCTTC
TRBV27	.	TRBJ1-6	.	CASSFGQPTSSYNSPLHF	TGTGCCAGCAGTTTCGGACAGCCAACTTCCTCCTATAATTCACCCCTCCACTTT
TRBV19	TRBD2	TRBJ2-5	.	CASSTVGLAGGLVGSQKETQYF	TGTGCCAGTAGTACGGTGGGACTAGCGGGGGGGCTGGTTGGGTCCCAAAAAGAGACCCAGTACTTC